The TCR beta chain described here comes from a study of cytomegalovirus exposure and HLA in healthy donors. Overall study findings and caveats: Many donors carried some public TCRs, although rarity characterized most TCR sequences.

Use of 60 Vbeta and 13 Jbeta primers characterized the PCR. Sequencing was performed with immunoSEQ multiplex PCR; in TCRdb, only in-frame clones are kept and a portion is missing. This repertoire shows some 170,000 clones, about two thirds found once; its top ten account for over 2.5%. Comment on this clone: The target antigen is unknown.

With 2 bases removed from V and 7 bases from J, the gap between germline ends came to 7 bases. This CDR3 has 12 residues. CDR1 SGHNT and CDR2 YYREEE come from the germline V gene (reference sequence). The chain links TRBV5-4 to TRBJ1-5; no clear D gene. Sequenced input: PBMCs. This TCR came from a woman in her 30s in good health and CMV-seronegative. The chain's CDR3 is CASSLYGQPQHF. The CDR3 coding sequence is TGTGCCAGCAGCTTATATGGCCAGCCCCAGCATTTT.